This T cell receptor (beta chain) was profiled in a study of T cells after yellow fever vaccination. Germline assignment: CDR1 SGHNT and CDR2 YYREEE (reference sequence). This CDR3 has 12 residues. Trimming left V 0 bases short and J 14 bases short, with 9 bases between. TCRdb analysed the 5' RACE reads with MiXCR anew, one entry per CDR3 protein. In the table there are 250,000 to 300,000 distinct CDR3 sequences, about 5.2% of which are singletons. The chain couples TRBV5-4 to TRBJ1-6, with D hard to call. The receptor was derived from a man aged 18 to 30 who received the YFV17D yellow fever vaccine. The starting material was CD4+ T cells sorted from PBMCs, obtained on the day of the yellow fever booster vaccination. The CDR3 reads CASSLAPGALHF. The CDR3 bases are TGTGCCAGCAGCTTGGCCCCTGGGGCCCTCCACTTT.